The source of this T cell receptor beta chain is a study of blood T cell repertoires in COVID-19. Study-level background: Samples came from the United States, Italy and Spain, spanning acute and convalescent COVID-19. T cells, B-cell-depleted T cells, or PBMCs provided the cDNA or gDNA that served as material.

Germline-derived CDR1 and CDR2 are SGHTA and FQGNSA. The CDR3 sequence is 14 residues long. V lost 1 base to trimming and J lost 3 bases, with 9 bases between them. As processed by the authors: Scientists estimated how many nucleated cells there were by amplifying reference gene primers. Generated by immunoSEQ multiplex PCR, the TCRdb table keeps only in-frame clones and is missing some. V, J and clone size are taken as reported in that table, and D and trimming were inferred from the DNA itself. This table holds fewer than 120,000 clones, roughly four fifths found once. Sequencing was performed on peripheral blood. The receptor's source is a woman in her sixties or seventies with acute or convalescent COVID-19. The chain employs TRBV7-2 and TRBJ1-2; D gene uncertain. CDR3 DNA sequence: TGTGCCAGCAGCTTAGATCCAGCGGACTATGGCTACACCTTC. This gives the protein CASSLDPADYGYTF. The variable domain in full, completed from reference TRBV7-2 and TRBJ1-2, reads GAGVSQSPSNKVTEKGKDVELRCDPISGHTALYWYRQSLGQGLEFLIYFQGNSAPDKSGLPSDRFSAERTGGSVSTLTIQRTQQEDSAVYLCASSLDPADYGYTFGSGTRLTVV.